The rows below give T cell receptor beta chains drawn from one sample of a study of blood T cell repertoires in COVID-19. Assay used: immunoSEQ multiplex PCR; TCRdb lists only in-frame clones, some missing. Of some 190,000 clones listed, approximately 80% are singletons. Sequencing input: PBMCs or T cells enriched from blood (not recorded which). The source is a man aged 55 to 70 who had been exposed to COVID-19. Each CDR3 is given with its conserved first and last residue. Each record gives: D gene, CDR3 length, V gene, clone size, J gene, CDR3 protein, CDR3 DNA. The D gene is left open where the match is weak. Size tells how often a clone was seen (once, few, many) or the class of an expanded clone, and some rows leave it out.

>TRBD2|17|TRBV7-8|NA|TRBJ2-3
CASSLLSTSGSMNTQYF
TGTGCCAGCAGCTTACTCTCGACTAGCGGGAGTATGAATACGCAGTATTTT
>TRBD1|19|TRBV24-1|NA|TRBJ2-5
CATSDLEQGARNIKETQYF
TGTGCCACCAGTGATTTGGAACAGGGGGCGCGAAATATCAAAGAGACCCAGTACTTC
>TRBD1|16|TRBV9|NA|TRBJ2-7
CASSVYPGQGYYEQYF
TGTGCCAGCAGCGTTTACCCAGGACAGGGATACTACGAGCAGTACTTC
>NA|14|TRBV27|NA|TRBJ1-2
CASAFLPGDYGYTF
TGTGCCAGCGCGTTTCTTCCGGGGGACTATGGCTACACCTTC
>NA|13|TRBV4-1|NA|TRBJ1-4
CASSQLQGEKLFF
TGCGCCAGCAGCCAACTACAGGGTGAAAAACTGTTTTTT
>NA|14|TRBV27|once|TRBJ2-4
CASSLSAGINIQYF
TGTGCCAGCAGTTTATCTGCGGGGATTAACATTCAGTACTTC
>TRBD2|13|TRBV5-1|few|TRBJ2-1
CASTLAGAREQFF
TGCGCCAGCACCCTAGCGGGAGCTCGTGAGCAGTTCTTC
>NA|12|TRBV7-2|few|TRBJ1-1
CASSPRPPEAFF
TGTGCCAGCAGCCCTAGACCTCCTGAAGCTTTCTTT
>TRBD2|19|TRBV24-1|few|TRBJ2-3
CATSDSPSLYSGGADTQYF
TGTGCCACCAGTGATTCTCCCTCCCTTTACAGCGGGGGGGCAGATACGCAGTATTTT
>NA|17|TRBV5-6|NA|TRBJ1-4
CASSWSLTEKINEKLFF
TGTGCCAGCAGCTGGTCTTTAACTGAAAAAATAAATGAAAAACTGTTTTTT
>TRBD1|15|TRBV5-4|NA|TRBJ1-2
CASSSQGQANRGYTF
TGTGCCAGCAGCTCCCAGGGACAGGCCAACCGGGGCTACACCTTC
>TRBD1|16|TRBV27|NA|TRBJ1-6
CASAIQTGTANSPLHF
TGTGCCAGCGCAATTCAGACCGGGACAGCCAATTCACCCCTCCACTTT
>NA|14|TRBV27|NA|TRBJ1-5
CASSAVGGRQPQHF
TGTGCCAGCAGTGCTGTTGGGGGCCGTCAGCCCCAGCATTTT
>TRBD1|16|TRBV9|few|TRBJ1-4
CASSSNPGQGYGKLFF
TGTGCCAGCAGCTCGAATCCCGGACAGGGTTATGGAAAACTGTTTTTT
>NA|12|TRBV12-3/TRBV12-4|NA|TRBJ2-1
CASSFWEDEQFF
TGTGCCAGCAGTTTTTGGGAGGATGAGCAGTTCTTC
>TRBD1|12|TRBV28|NA|TRBJ1-2
CASITQGVGYTF
TGTGCCAGCATAACACAGGGGGTTGGCTACACCTTC
>TRBD1|17|TRBV6-1|NA|TRBJ1-6
CASSEVLGTGSRGNLHF
TGTGCCAGCAGTGAAGTCTTAGGGACAGGGTCCAGGGGGAACCTCCACTTT
>TRBD1|12|TRBV19|few|TRBJ1-1
CASSRQGAKAFF
TGTGCCAGTAGCCGACAGGGGGCGAAAGCTTTCTTT
>TRBD1|14|TRBV10-3|NA|TRBJ2-7
CAIRPGTGLYEQYF
TGTGCCATCAGGCCCGGGACAGGGTTGTACGAGCAGTACTTC
>TRBD1|15|TRBV6-4|NA|TRBJ2-1
CASSRDRGPLNEQFF
TGTGCCAGCAGTCGGGACAGGGGGCCCCTTAATGAGCAGTTCTTC
>NA|17|TRBV4-2|few|TRBJ2-5
CASSQPTGPQSGETQYF
TGTGCCAGCAGCCAACCAACCGGGCCTCAATCGGGGGAGACCCAGTACTTC
>NA|13|TRBV30|NA|TRBJ1-2
CARISTGSGGYTF
TGTGCCCGAATATCAACAGGGAGCGGCGGCTACACCTTC
>NA|14|TRBV29-1|NA|TRBJ1-1
CSVDQGRFITEAFF
TGCAGCGTTGATCAAGGCAGGTTTATCACTGAAGCTTTCTTT
>TRBD2|17|TRBV2|NA|TRBJ2-1
CASSPLVGSGRVGEQFF
TGTGCCAGCAGCCCCTTAGTTGGCAGCGGGAGGGTGGGCGAGCAGTTCTTC
>NA|15|TRBV5-5|NA|TRBJ2-2
CASSRWTGGTGELFF
TGTGCCAGCAGCCGTTGGACCGGGGGCACCGGGGAGCTGTTTTTT
>NA|13|TRBV7-3|NA|TRBJ2-1
CASSLQGTTEQFF
TGTGCCAGCAGCTTACAGGGTACAACTGAGCAGTTCTTC
>TRBD1|15|TRBV5-1|few|TRBJ2-7
CASSQTGGTVGEQYF
TGCGCCAGCAGCCAGACAGGGGGCACCGTCGGCGAGCAGTACTTC
>TRBD1|17|TRBV28|NA|TRBJ1-5
CASRKTGGGKGNQPQHF
TGTGCCAGCAGAAAGACAGGGGGCGGGAAGGGCAATCAGCCCCAGCATTTT
>NA|13|TRBV5-1|NA|TRBJ1-1
CASSLAGNTEAFF
TGCGCCAGCAGCTTGGCGGGAAACACTGAAGCTTTCTTT
>NA|12|TRBV19|NA|TRBJ1-5
CASQQAGQPQHF
TGTGCCAGCCAACAGGCTGGTCAGCCCCAGCATTTT
>TRBD1|15|TRBV5-1|NA|TRBJ1-6
CASSNGQGRNSPLHF
TGCGCCAGCAGCAACGGACAGGGTCGGAATTCACCCCTCCACTTT
>TRBD1|14|TRBV24-1|once|TRBJ2-7
CATLWGTERGEQYF
TGTGCCACTCTTTGGGGGACAGAACGCGGGGAGCAGTACTTC
>NA|13|TRBV10-3|NA|TRBJ1-1
CAISGGVNTEAFF
TGTGCCATCAGTGGGGGAGTGAACACTGAAGCTTTCTTT
>TRBD2|15|TRBV7-9|few|TRBJ2-1
CASSPRTSRYYEQFF
TGTGCCAGCAGCCCCCGGACTAGCCGTTATTATGAGCAGTTCTTC
>NA|15|TRBV7-9|NA|TRBJ1-2
CASSLGRVSNYGYTF
TGTGCCAGCAGCCTGGGCAGGGTCTCTAACTATGGCTACACCTTC
>NA|12|TRBV19|NA|TRBJ1-5
CASSVDRQPQHF
TGTGCCAGTAGTGTTGACAGGCAACCCCAGCATTTT
>NA|15|TRBV7-8|few|TRBJ2-1
CASSPTASSYNEQFF
TGTGCCAGCAGCCCTACCGCCTCCTCCTACAATGAGCAGTTCTTC
>TRBD1|15|TRBV11-2|NA|TRBJ2-1
CASSRLRTGGNEQFF
TGTGCCAGCAGCCGACTCCGGACAGGGGGGAATGAGCAGTTCTTC
>NA|15|TRBV21-1|NA|TRBJ2-3
CASRVGLAGDLTQYF
TGTGCCAGCCGAGTCGGGCTAGCGGGAGACCTCACGCAGTATTTT
>NA|16|TRBV7-9|NA|TRBJ2-5
CASRPRESPAGETQYF
TGTGCCAGCAGACCACGCGAAAGTCCGGCAGGGGAGACCCAGTACTTC
>NA|16|TRBV2|NA|TRBJ2-1
CASSEASFSTGNEQFF
TGTGCCAGCAGTGAAGCGAGTTTTTCGACTGGCAATGAGCAGTTCTTC
>NA|16|TRBV11-3|NA|TRBJ1-1
CASSARGGGQVAEAFF
TGTGCCAGCAGCGCACGGGGCGGGGGGCAAGTGGCGGAAGCTTTCTTT
>NA|13|TRBV10-2|NA|TRBJ1-1
CASSEARNTEAFF
TGCGCCAGCAGTGAGGCTAGAAACACTGAAGCTTTCTTT
>NA|15|TRBV6-1|NA|TRBJ1-2
CASRDPTGTRAGYTF
TGTGCCAGCAGGGATCCAACAGGGACCCGAGCGGGCTACACCTTC
>TRBD2|18|TRBV10-3|NA|TRBJ2-3
CAISESAFLAGGIDTQYF
TGTGCCATCAGTGAGTCCGCATTCCTAGCGGGAGGGATAGATACGCAGTATTTT
>NA|15|TRBV28|few|TRBJ1-2
CASSPGDETIFGYTF
TGTGCCAGCAGCCCCGGGGATGAGACAATTTTCGGCTACACCTTC
>NA|14|TRBV7-2|NA|TRBJ1-2
CASSLWPGDYGYTF
TGTGCCAGCAGCTTATGGCCAGGGGACTATGGCTACACCTTC
>NA|15|TRBV19|few|TRBJ2-4
CASSIRRLAKNIQYF
TGTGCCAGTAGTATTAGGCGGCTAGCCAAAAACATTCAGTACTTC
>NA|18|TRBV27|NA|TRBJ2-7
CASSLSPLSAGVTYEQYF
TGTGCCAGCAGTTTATCGCCCCTCTCGGCAGGGGTCACCTACGAGCAGTACTTC
>TRBD2|15|TRBV3-1/TRBV3-2|NA|TRBJ2-7
CASSQVLAGASEQYF
TGTGCCAGCAGCCAAGTGCTCGCGGGAGCGAGCGAGCAGTACTTC
>TRBD2|18|TRBV11-2|NA|TRBJ2-2
CASSRGLAGGSNTGELFF
TGTGCCAGCAGCAGAGGACTAGCGGGAGGATCGAACACCGGGGAGCTGTTTTTT
>NA|15|TRBV6-2/TRBV6-3|NA|TRBJ1-6
CASSGWGAYNSPLHF
TGTGCCAGCAGTGGCTGGGGGGCCTATAATTCACCCCTCCACTTT